Following are 26 T cell receptor beta chains from one sample sequenced in a study of lung T cells in sarcoidosis with Löfgren's syndrome. In TCRdb, the reads were re-called with MiXCR into one record per CDR3 protein. This table has about 2,900 distinct CDR3 sequences, around a quarter appearing once. The sequenced sample consisted of CD4+ T cells from bronchoalveolar lavage. The receptors stem from a human donor with sarcoidosis (Löfgren's syndrome or another form), or a control subject (not recorded which).

By share, this clonotype counts as medium-sized. The CDR3 DNA reads TGCAGTGCTAGAAATCAGTCGGCCCTCATGCCGTTCTTC. As protein: CSARNQSALMPFF. The rearrangement links TRBV20-1 to TRBJ2-1; no reliable D call. The V and J ends lost 2 bases and 15 bases respectively, with 20 bases between them. There are 13 residues in the CDR3. Germline assignment: CDR1 DFQATT and CDR2 SNEGSKA (reference sequence).

By share, this clonotype counts as medium-sized. The V gene is TRBV2, the J gene TRBJ1-1; D is undetermined. V lost 6 bases and J lost 4, with 9 bases in between. Germline V gene data show CDR1 as SNHLY and CDR2 as FYNNEI. The CDR3 is 12 amino acids. Here the CDR3 reads CASSVTGTEAFF. For the CDR3, the DNA is TGTGCCAGCAGCGTGACGGGCACTGAAGCTTTCTTT.

The table lists this clonotype with a few counts. A much larger clone differs by one base, so this may be a read error. The rearrangement uses TRBV2 and TRBJ1-2; 7 bases line up with TRBD1. Germline CDR1 SNHLY, CDR2 FYNNEI. The CDR3 loop spans 13 amino acids. The DNA for the CDR3 is TGTGCCAGCAGAGGGGGCTCCCTCTATGGCTACGCCTTC. Its translation is CASRGGSLYGYAF.

By sample fraction, this clonotype is medium-sized. This sequence joins TRBV5-4 and TRBJ2-1; 13 bases are shared with TRBD2. Germline CDR1 reads SGHNT; CDR2 reads YYREEE (reference sequence). The CDR3 length is 15 residues. V trimming: 5 bases; J trimming: 6 bases; junction bases outside the gene matches: 5. The CDR3 region is CASSLRLAGGNEQFF. The CDR3 DNA is TGTGCCAGCAGTTTGAGACTAGCGGGGGGCAATGAGCAGTTCTTC.

By share, this clonotype ranks as medium-sized (0.01 to 0.1%). The CDR3 DNA is TGCAGTGCTAGAGATGCCCTACGGGCAGGGCAAAATCAGCCCCAGCATTTT. Residues: CSARDALRAGQNQPQHF. The gene calls are TRBV20-1 and TRBJ1-5; D is possibly TRBD1 (5 bases). V was clipped by 0 bases and J by 4 bases, with 19 bases between them. Germline CDR1 and CDR2: DFQATT and SNEGSKA (reference sequence). The CDR3 has 17 amino acids.

The chain combines TRBV25-1 with TRBJ1-5, with D perhaps TRBD1 (5 bases). The CDR3 runs 15 residues. Germline V gene lookup returns CDR1 MGHDK and CDR2 SYGVNS. The ends were cut back, 3 bases at V and 6 bases at J, with 15 bases in the middle. CDR3 coding DNA: TGTGCCAGCAGTGAGCGCGGTACAGGCAGTCAGCCCCAGCATTTT. Its protein is CASSERGTGSQPQHF.

This clonotype qualifies as medium-sized (0.01 to 0.1%). V gene TRBV20-1 combines with J gene TRBJ2-1, with 8 bases fitting TRBD2. CDR1 DFQATT and CDR2 SNEGSKA come from the germline V gene (reference sequence). The CDR3 is 14 residues long. Trimming removed 4 bases from V and 3 bases from J; junction bases left unmatched: 5. The CDR3 loop is CSAMTSVSYNEQFF. The CDR3, as DNA: TGCAGTGCTATGACTAGCGTCAGCTACAATGAGCAGTTCTTC.

In its sample, this clonotype ranks as medium-sized (0.01 to 0.1%). V is TRBV4-1 and J is TRBJ1-2, with D possibly being TRBD1 (6 bases). V lost 0 bases, J lost 8 bases, and 13 bases lay in between. Germline V gene sequence: CDR1 MGHRA, CDR2 YSYEKL. The CDR3 runs to 14 residues. In DNA, the CDR3 is TGCGCCAGCAGCCAAGATCACCCAGGGGACGGCTACACCTTC. Translating it yields CASSQDHPGDGYTF.

For this clonotype: The CDR3 end shows no conserved phenylalanine or tryptophan, and so a read error is likely. V is TRBV19 and J is TRBJ2-1; D remains ambiguous. The germline gives CDR1 LNHDA, CDR2 SQIVND (reference sequence). This CDR3 has 13 residues. CDR3 sequence reads: CAGSIERVGEQFL. The CDR3 DNA is TGTGCCGGTAGTATAGAAAGGGTGGGCGAGCAGTTCCTC.

This clonotype is medium-sized by share. J is TRBJ1-2 and V is TRBV18; weak D call: TRBD1 (5 bases). The CDR3 contains 13 residues. V gave up 2 bases and J gave up 6 bases, with 10 bases separating them. Germline values: CDR1 KGHSH, CDR2 LQKENI. This CDR3 is CASSPNRGDGYTF. The CDR3 nucleotides read TGTGCCAGCTCACCAAACCGGGGGGATGGCTACACCTTC.

This clonotype has ten or more counts. V and J are TRBV10-2 and TRBJ1-1, with no clear D. CDR1 and CDR2 (germline): WSHSY, SAAADI. The CDR3 length is 15 residues. Trimming stripped 5 bases from V and 1 base from J, with 14 bases between. The CDR3 DNA follows: TGCGCCAGCAGTTACAACCCCGGCGCGAACACTGAAGCTTTCTTT. Translating it yields CASSYNPGANTEAFF.

This clonotype is judged medium-sized. A junction boundary mismatches the germline segment, possibly from a read error. The V and J genes are TRBV7-7 and TRBJ2-5; possibly TRBD1 or TRBD2 for D (6 bases each). The CDR3 spans 13 residues. Germline V gene lookup returns CDR1 SSHAT and CDR2 FNYEAQ (reference sequence). Here the CDR3 DNA reads TGTGCTAGCAGCTTAGGGGGGCCAGAGACCCAGTACTTC. It codes for CASSLGGPETQYF.

This clonotype came up once. The chain recombines TRBV28 with TRBJ1-1, with TRBD1 matching over 8 bases. The CDR3 totals 15 residues. After removal of 1 base from V and 6 bases from J, the junction contained 7 bases not matched to a gene. Germline-derived CDR1 and CDR2 are MDHEN and SYDVKM. CDR3 in amino acids: CASSLSTGGMAEAFF. CDR3 nucleotide sequence: TGTGCCAGCAGTTTATCTACAGGGGGAATGGCTGAAGCTTTCTTT.

For this clonotype: A clone one base away is much larger, so this may be a read error. The chain carries TRBV7-9 and TRBJ1-3; D is uncertain. Trimming removed 0 bases from V and 0 bases from J, with 9 bases in between. The CDR3 covers 16 residues. Germline V gene data show CDR1 as SEHNR and CDR2 as FQNEAQ (reference sequence). The CDR3, as DNA: TGTGCCAGCAGCTTAGCGATGACGTGCTCTGGAAACACCATATATTTT. Residues: CASSLAMTCSGNTIYF.

As concerns this clonotype: A much larger clone differs from this one at a single base, so this may be a read error. It is likely a read error, because the conserved phenylalanine at the end of the CDR3 is missing. The J gene is TRBJ1-1, the V gene TRBV3-1; D possibly corresponds to TRBD1 (5 bases). The CDR3 runs 13 residues. CDR1 and CDR2 (germline): LGHDT, YNNKEL (reference sequence). V dropped 2 bases and J dropped 7 bases, with 11 bases sitting between them. In DNA, the CDR3 is TGTGCCAGCAGCCAAAGAGGGACGTATGAAGCTTTCTCT. Protein sequence: CASSQRGTYEAFS.

As regards this clonotype: An end of the junction differs from the germline gene, which may be a read error. The rearrangement joins TRBV12-3 or TRBV12-4 to TRBJ2-5; no reliable D call. CDR3 length: 14 residues. The CDR3 reads CAGSYPDTQEARYF. CDR3 bases: TGTGCCGGCAGTTACCCTGACACCCAAGAGGCCCGGTACTTC.

This clonotype was detected ten times or more. The rearrangement joins TRBV14 to TRBJ1-2, with D uncertain. Germline V gene lookup returns CDR1 SGHDN and CDR2 FVKESK. The CDR3 runs to 15 residues. V lost 0 bases and J lost 6, with 14 bases in between. For the CDR3, the DNA is TGTGCCAGCAGCCAAGATGTAAGGTTTTCGAATGGCTACACCTTC. It yields the protein CASSQDVRFSNGYTF.

The chain combines TRBV30 with TRBJ2-7; TRBD2 matches 8 bases. The length of the CDR3 is 14 residues. Germline V gives CDR1 GTSNPN, CDR2 SVGIG (reference sequence). The ends lost 4 bases at V and 3 bases at J; junction bases unmatched: 8. The CDR3 region is CAWTYTGTSYEQYF. The CDR3 DNA reads as TGTGCCTGGACTTACACCGGGACTAGCTACGAGCAGTACTTC.

The genes are TRBV20-1 and TRBJ1-1; 8 nucleotides line up with TRBD1. This CDR3 has 12 amino acids. Germline CDR1 is DFQATT and CDR2 is SNEGSKA (reference sequence). V lost 6 bases, J lost 14 bases, and 14 bases stayed unmatched. DNA for the CDR3: TGCAGTGCCGCGGACAGGGTCACTGTAGCCTTCTTT. Protein sequence: CSAADRVTVAFF.

Concerning this clonotype: With a much larger clone just one base away, this may be a read error. The chain recombines TRBV29-1 with TRBJ2-7; 10 nucleotides agree with TRBD1. Germline CDR1 and CDR2: SQVTM and ANQGSEA. CDR3 length equals 15 residues. The chain's CDR3 is CSVEVGTGENNERYF. The CDR3 coding sequence is TGCAGCGTTGAAGTGGGGACAGGGGAGAATAACGAGCGGTACTTC.

This clonotype was recorded a few times. A much larger clone lies one base from this, so it may be a read error. The rearrangement links TRBV3-1 to TRBJ1-5; D possibly corresponds to TRBD1 (5 bases). Germline V lookup: CDR1 LGHDT, CDR2 YNNKEL (reference sequence). Trimming shortened V by 5 bases and J by 4 bases, and 9 bases separated the two germline ends. CDR3 length: 13 residues. The CDR3 DNA reads as TGTGCCAGCAGCGGGGCAGGGAATCAGCCCCAGCATTTT. Amino acid sequence: CASSGAGNQPQHF.

Notes on this clonotype: A much larger clonotype is one base distant, so this may be a read error. This CDR3 reads CASSFPGWGQYF. CDR3 coding DNA: TGTGCCAGCAGCTTTCCGGGTTGGGGGCAGTACTTC. The chain is built from TRBV11-1 and TRBJ2-7, with D unresolved. Germline values: CDR1 SGHAT, CDR2 FQDESV (reference sequence). Trimming pared 3 bases from V and 9 bases from J, leaving 12 bases between. There are 12 residues in the CDR3.

This clonotype counts as large (0.1 to 1%). The rearrangement uses TRBV20-1 and TRBJ2-2; D is perhaps TRBD1 (5 bases). V was clipped by 5 bases and J by 3 bases, with 7 bases between them. Germline V CDR1 and CDR2: DFQATT, SNEGSKA (reference sequence). The CDR3 runs 12 residues. CDR3 region: CSALRDTGELFF. The CDR3 DNA sequence: TGCAGTGCTCTCAGGGACACCGGGGAGCTGTTTTTT.

By share, this clonotype ranks as medium-sized (0.01 to 0.1%). The chain couples TRBV18 to TRBJ2-1, with D perhaps TRBD2 (6 bases). This CDR3 spans 15 amino acids. Germline V lookup: CDR1 KGHSH, CDR2 LQKENI. The germline V and J ends were trimmed by 0 bases and 10 bases, with 16 bases remaining between them. CDR3 in DNA: TGTGCCAGCTCACCACCATCGGACGGCGGGGTCGAGCAGTTCTTC. It codes for CASSPPSDGGVEQFF.

Relative to its sample, this clonotype is medium-sized. The V and J genes are TRBV6-1 and TRBJ2-7, with TRBD1 identical over 9 bases. The CDR3 contains 14 residues. Germline CDR1 is MNHNS and CDR2 is SASEGT. The V segment lost 4 bases and the J segment 4 bases; nucleotides outside the gene matches: 5. The DNA for the CDR3 is TGTGCCAGCAGTGCGGACAGGGGTCTATACGAGCAGTACTTC. It encodes CASSADRGLYEQYF.

In this sample, this clonotype turned up many times. This chain joins TRBV30 and TRBJ1-5; D is uncertain. Germline CDR1 reads GTSNPN; CDR2 reads SVGIG (reference sequence). V was shortened by 2 bases and J by 2 bases, with 7 bases between the two germline ends. The CDR3 consists of 13 residues. The CDR3 sequence: CAWSRIGNQPQHF. The CDR3, as DNA: TGTGCCTGGAGTAGGATTGGCAATCAGCCCCAGCATTTT.